This entry lists 29 T cell receptor beta chains sequenced from one sample in a study of cytomegalovirus exposure and HLA in healthy donors. Primers included in the PCR were 60 Vbeta and 13 Jbeta primers. The protocol was immunoSEQ multiplex PCR, while the TCRdb copy is restricted to in-frame clones and leaves out a portion. The data hold roughly 140,000 clones, with about 80% observed a single time. The sequenced sample was PBMCs. All receptors derive from a woman aged 55-69 years in good health and CMV-seropositive.

This chain uses TRBV5-6 with TRBJ2-7; D unresolved. CDR3 size: 15 residues. V was pared by 0 bases and J by 1 base, with 11 bases between. Germline lookup yields CDR1 SGHDT and CDR2 YYEEEE. The CDR3 reads CASSLVSLISYEQYF. For the CDR3, the DNA is TGTGCCAGCAGCTTGGTTTCCTTAATATCCTACGAGCAGTACTTC.

The chain combines TRBV9 with TRBJ2-1, with 10 bases matching TRBD1. From germline, CDR1 is SGDLS and CDR2 YYNGEE. The CDR3 consists of 17 residues. With V trimmed by 3 bases and J by 9 bases, 15 bases remained unmatched. The CDR3 loop is CASSERAGTGVGVEQFF. In DNA form, the CDR3 reads TGTGCCAGCAGCGAGAGGGCCGGGACAGGGGTAGGGGTTGAGCAGTTCTTC.

The chain employs TRBV7-9 and TRBJ2-1; 9 bases are a match to TRBD2. This CDR3 is 13 amino acids long. CDR1 SEHNR and CDR2 FQNEAQ come from the germline V gene (reference sequence). V gave up 4 bases and J gave up 5 bases; unmatched junction bases: 0. The CDR3 is CASSWTSDNEQFF. CDR3 sequence (DNA): TGTGCCAGCAGCTGGACTAGCGACAATGAGCAGTTCTTC.

V gene TRBV5-4 combines with J gene TRBJ2-5; 8 bases align to TRBD2. The junction had 9 bases not matched to a gene; V was cut back by 7 bases and J by 1 base. Germline lookup yields CDR1 SGHNT and CDR2 YYREEE (reference sequence). This CDR3 has 15 residues. In DNA, the CDR3 is TGTGCCAGCTCTTTAGCGGGACAAGCCCAAGAGACCCAGTACTTC. Protein sequence: CASSLAGQAQETQYF.

This chain links TRBV11-3 with TRBJ2-7, with TRBD2 identical over 10 bases. With V trimmed by 1 base and J by 3 bases, 6 bases remained unmatched. The CDR3 loop spans 16 amino acids. Germline CDR1 reads SGHNT; CDR2 reads YENEEA. CDR3 sequence reads: CASSLVVLAGVYEQYF. CDR3 nucleotides: TGTGCCAGCAGCTTAGTCGTGCTAGCGGGAGTCTACGAGCAGTACTTC.

The CDR3 DNA follows: TGTGCCAGCAGCTTGCTCGGCTCCCGGGACAGGGCCTACGAGCAGTACTTC. Protein sequence: CASSLLGSRDRAYEQYF. The rearrangement joins TRBV7-2 to TRBJ2-7, with TRBD1 matching over 9 bases. The germline gives CDR1 SGHTA, CDR2 FQGNSA. This CDR3 spans 17 amino acids. The ends lost 3 bases at V and 2 bases at J; junction bases unmatched: 11.

This clone was seen just once. The rearrangement uses TRBV28 and TRBJ1-2; D gene uncertain. The V end was cut by 3 bases, the J end by 3 bases, with 8 bases between. Germline values: CDR1 MDHEN, CDR2 SYDVKM. The CDR3 is made up of 13 amino acids. The CDR3, as DNA: TGTGCCAGCAGTTTTGGAGCATACTATGGCTACACCTTC. Its protein is CASSFGAYYGYTF.

CDR3 sequence reads: CASSPWGLVYEQYF. CDR3 bases: TGTGCCAGCAGCCCCTGGGGGCTCGTCTACGAGCAGTACTTC. V and J are TRBV7-2 and TRBJ2-7, with D possibly matching TRBD1 (6 bases). Trimming took 5 bases from V and 3 from J, leaving 14 bases between them. The CDR3 length is 14 residues. Germline values: CDR1 SGHTA, CDR2 FQGNSA.

The chain uses TRBV28 and TRBJ2-1; 15 bases agree with TRBD2. The CDR3 extends over 15 amino acids. Germline CDR1 MDHEN, CDR2 SYDVKM. V lost 6 bases, J lost 10 bases, and 7 bases stayed unmatched. CDR3 protein: CASRRTSGRAREQFF. CDR3 in DNA: TGTGCCAGCAGGCGGACTAGCGGGAGGGCCCGGGAGCAGTTCTTC.

The chain carries TRBV9 and TRBJ2-1, with 11 bases that match TRBD2. V shed 2 bases and J 5 bases; nucleotides not matched to a gene: 3. CDR3 size: 15 residues. Germline CDR1 reads SGDLS; CDR2 reads YYNGEE. The CDR3 loop is CASSVLAGGNNEQFF. The CDR3 bases are TGTGCCAGCAGCGTCCTAGCGGGAGGAAACAATGAGCAGTTCTTC. Using reference TRBV9 and TRBJ2-1 for the parts outside the CDR3, the full variable domain is DSGVTQTPKHLITATGQRVTLRCSPRSGDLSVYWYQQSLDQGLQFLIQYYNGEERAKGNILERFSAQQFPDLHSELNLSSLELGDSALYFCASSVLAGGNNEQFFGPGTRLTVL.

The rearrangement links TRBV5-1 to TRBJ2-7; D may be TRBD1 (5 bases). V lost 4 bases and J lost 4, with 18 bases in between. The CDR3 length is 15 residues. CDR1 and CDR2 (germline): SGHRS, YFSETQ. This CDR3 is CASSPDRESIYEQYF. The CDR3 DNA follows: TGCGCCAGCAGCCCTGACAGAGAATCGATTTACGAGCAGTACTTC.

This clone has a handful of counts. This sequence joins TRBV7-2 and TRBJ2-3; D remains ambiguous. V lost 2 bases and J lost 6, with 3 bases in between. The CDR3 spans 11 residues. Germline assignment: CDR1 SGHTA and CDR2 FQGNSA. In DNA, the CDR3 is TGTGCCAGCAGCTTACGGGATACGCAGTATTTT. This sequence encodes CASSLRDTQYF. The entire variable domain, with the rest obtained from reference TRBV7-2 and TRBJ2-3, is as follows: GAGVSQSPSNKVTEKGKDVELRCDPISGHTALYWYRQSLGQGLEFLIYFQGNSAPDKSGLPSDRFSAERTGGSVSTLTIQRTQQEDSAVYLCASSLRDTQYFGPGTRLTVL.

V and J are TRBV28 and TRBJ2-3; 7 bases are shared with TRBD1. Germline CDR1 reads MDHEN; CDR2 reads SYDVKM. After removal of 5 bases from V and 5 bases from J, the junction contained 4 bases not matched to a gene. The CDR3 extends over 13 amino acids. CDR3 coding DNA: TGTGCCAGCAGTGCGACAGGGCTAGATACGCAGTATTTT. Amino acid sequence: CASSATGLDTQYF.

The chain links TRBV29-1 to TRBJ2-7; 10 bases are a match to TRBD1. Per germline, CDR1 SQVTM and CDR2 ANQGSEA. Germline trimming cut 1 base from V and 5 bases from J; bases unmatched to any gene: 8. The CDR3 has 15 residues. The CDR3 sequence is CSVEVGTGVLNEQYF. CDR3 DNA sequence: TGCAGCGTTGAAGTGGGGACAGGGGTTTTGAACGAGCAGTACTTC.

The genes are TRBV6-6 and TRBJ2-7; TRBD2 agrees at 11 bases. From germline, CDR1 is MNHNY and CDR2 SVGAGI (reference sequence). J gave up 2 bases and V 6 bases, and 3 bases lay outside the gene matches. The CDR3 length is 14 residues. CDR3 in DNA: TGTGCCAGCAGCCTAGCGGGAGGCCCCTACGAGCAGTACTTC. Translated, it gives CASSLAGGPYEQYF.

A word on this clone: The junction departs from the called germline gene at one end, perhaps through a read error. Different DNA sequences within this sample yield the same CDR3. The chain links TRBV6-5 to TRBJ1-3; unclear D gene. The CDR3 is 13 residues long. In germline, CDR1 is MNHEY, CDR2 SVGAGI. This chain's CDR3 is CASSTSSGNTIYF. CDR3 coding DNA: TGCGCCAGCAGCACAAGCTCTGGAAACACCATATATTTT.

This clone came up once. The J gene is TRBJ1-3, the V gene TRBV29-1, with D possibly TRBD1 on 5 matching bases. The CDR3 covers 13 residues. V dropped 6 bases and J dropped 4 bases, with 13 bases sitting between them. Germline CDR1 reads SQVTM; CDR2 reads ANQGSEA. CDR3 in DNA: TGCAGCGTGATACAGGTTGCCGGAAACACCATATATTTT. It yields the protein CSVIQVAGNTIYF.

The chain joins TRBV5-4 to TRBJ1-1; possibly TRBD1 for D (6 bases). Germline loops: CDR1 SGHNT, CDR2 YYREEE (reference sequence). V was shortened by 3 bases and J by 6 bases, with 12 bases between the two germline ends. The CDR3 runs 13 residues. The CDR3 region is CASSSQGFSEAFF. The CDR3 region has the DNA TGTGCCAGCAGCTCACAGGGTTTCTCTGAAGCTTTCTTT. Full variable domain (outside the CDR3, taken from reference TRBV5-4 and TRBJ1-1): ETGVTQSPTHLIKTRGQQVTLRCSSQSGHNTVSWYQQALGQGPQFIFQYYREEENGRGNFPPRFSGLQFPNYSSELNVNALELDDSALYLCASSSQGFSEAFFGQGTRLTVV.

There are a few counts of this clone. This chain connects TRBV7-2 to TRBJ2-7, with 11 nucleotides matching TRBD2. V shed 5 bases and J 4 bases; nucleotides not matched to a gene: 13. Germline CDR1 is SGHTA and CDR2 is FQGNSA. The CDR3 is made up of 17 amino acids. The CDR3 is CASSRPTSGDYSYEQYF. CDR3 sequence (DNA): TGTGCCAGCAGCCGACCGACTAGCGGGGATTACTCTTACGAGCAGTACTTC.

The chain joins TRBV6-1 to TRBJ2-7, with TRBD1 identical over 7 bases. CDR1 is MNHNS and CDR2 is SASEGT in the germline V gene. The CDR3 runs 18 residues. V lost 0 bases to trimming and J lost 1 base; unmatched junction nucleotides: 12. Written as DNA, the CDR3 is TGTGCCAGCAGTGAAGCGGTCCATTTAGGACAGGCTTCCTACGAGCAGTACTTC. This sequence encodes CASSEAVHLGQASYEQYF.

V and J are TRBV4-1 and TRBJ1-1; 8 bases map to TRBD1. V was clipped by 2 bases and J by 3 bases; unmatched bases: 2. Germline V gene data show CDR1 as MGHRA and CDR2 as YSYEKL. The CDR3 loop spans 14 amino acids. The CDR3 sequence: CASSQQGAYTEAFF. Here the CDR3 DNA reads TGCGCCAGCAGCCAACAGGGGGCGTACACTGAAGCTTTCTTT.

This clone was picked up a small number of times. The J gene is TRBJ2-3, the V gene TRBV14; TRBD2 matches 7 bases. The trim removed 6 bases at V and 3 bases at J, leaving 18 bases unmatched. This CDR3 has 18 amino acids. The germline V gene encodes CDR1 SGHDN and CDR2 FVKESK. The DNA of the CDR3 is TGTGCCAGCAGGCCAAGAACAACTAGCGCAGAGGGGACAGATACGCAGTATTTT. It is translated as CASRPRTTSAEGTDTQYF.

V is TRBV27 and J is TRBJ1-2; 7 bases align to TRBD1. CDR3 length: 13 amino acids. Losses at the gene ends were 5 bases for V and 8 bases for J; bases not matched to a gene: 8. Per the germline V gene, CDR1 is MNHEY and CDR2 is SMNVEV (reference sequence). The CDR3 DNA is TGTGCCAGCAGTCGCGCTGGGACAGAAGGCTACACCTTC. This sequence encodes CASSRAGTEGYTF.

The CDR3 region is CASMRDYNEKLFF. The CDR3 DNA is TGTGCCAGCATGCGGGACTACAATGAAAAACTGTTTTTT. The chain combines TRBV2 with TRBJ1-4; a weak D match, TRBD1 (5 bases). V dropped 7 bases and J dropped 5 bases, with 11 bases sitting between them. Germline assignment: CDR1 SNHLY and CDR2 FYNNEI. This CDR3 spans 13 amino acids. Complete variable domain (other parts from reference TRBV2 and TRBJ1-4): EPEVTQTPSHQVTQMGQEVILRCVPISNHLYFYWYRQILGQKVEFLVSFYNNEISEKSEIFDDQFSVERPDGSNFTLKIRSTKLEDSAMYFCASMRDYNEKLFFGSGTQLSVL.

The rearrangement uses TRBV7-9 and TRBJ2-7, with 12 bases identical to TRBD2. After removal of 4 bases from V and 3 bases from J, the junction contained 16 bases not matched to a gene. The CDR3 loop spans 19 amino acids. The germline V gene encodes CDR1 SEHNR and CDR2 FQNEAQ (reference sequence). CDR3 in amino acids: CASSSVQASGRVRFYEQYF. The CDR3 DNA reads as TGTGCCAGCAGCTCCGTCCAGGCTAGCGGGAGGGTTCGATTCTACGAGCAGTACTTC.

The J gene is TRBJ1-1, the V gene TRBV2, with TRBD1 matching 7 bases. The CDR3 spans 15 residues. Germline trimming cut 5 bases from V and 5 bases from J; bases unmatched to any gene: 11. Germline V CDR1 and CDR2: SNHLY, FYNNEI. CDR3 in amino acids: CASSPDRAGGTEAFF. In DNA, the CDR3 is TGTGCCAGCAGTCCTGACAGGGCAGGGGGTACTGAAGCTTTCTTT. Full variable domain (outside the CDR3, taken from reference TRBV2 and TRBJ1-1): EPEVTQTPSHQVTQMGQEVILRCVPISNHLYFYWYRQILGQKVEFLVSFYNNEISEKSEIFDDQFSVERPDGSNFTLKIRSTKLEDSAMYFCASSPDRAGGTEAFFGQGTRLTVV.

This chain uses TRBV29-1 with TRBJ2-5; tentative D call: TRBD2 (6 bases). The J call may be in error: the DNA end matches TRBJ2-7 better. CDR1 SQVTM and CDR2 ANQGSEA come from the germline V gene. The length of the CDR3 is 13 residues. Here the CDR3 reads CSVAARSGDEQYF. CDR3 DNA sequence: TGCAGCGTTGCAGCAAGGTCGGGGGACGAGCAGTACTTC.

The V gene is TRBV7-9, the J gene TRBJ1-2; tentatively, D is TRBD1 (6 bases). CDR3 length equals 16 residues. Germline CDR1 and CDR2: SEHNR and FQNEAQ (reference sequence). V dropped 0 bases and J dropped 7 bases, with 18 bases sitting between them. For the CDR3, the DNA is TGTGCCAGCAGCTTAGCGGAGCGTGGACAGAGGGGTGGCTACACCTTC. The encoded protein is CASSLAERGQRGGYTF.

This chain uses TRBV29-1 with TRBJ2-2; TRBD1 might be the D (6 bases). V shed 3 bases and J shed 3 bases, with 8 bases lying between them. Germline V gives CDR1 SQVTM, CDR2 ANQGSEA. CDR3 length equals 13 residues. CDR3 nucleotide sequence: TGCAGCGTTGAGGGGGCGGACACCGGGGAGCTGTTTTTT. This encodes CSVEGADTGELFF.